This T cell receptor (beta chain) stems from a study of control samples from healthy donors and cancer patients. From germline, CDR1 is SGHDT and CDR2 YYEEEE. V was clipped by 4 bases and J by 2 bases, with 13 bases between them. This CDR3 comprises 15 residues. The table came from immunoSEQ multiplex PCR; TCRdb's copy has only in-frame clones and leaves some out. The sample consists of about 130,000 clones, 80% to 95% of them appearing once. The sequence was obtained from a man between 35 and 55 years old in good health. The V gene is TRBV5-6, the J gene TRBJ2-4; weak D call: TRBD1 (6 bases). Sequencing was performed on blood. The CDR3 is CASSDLTGTKNIQYF. Written as DNA, the CDR3 is TGTGCCAGCAGCGACCTGACAGGAACCAAAAACATTCAGTACTTC.